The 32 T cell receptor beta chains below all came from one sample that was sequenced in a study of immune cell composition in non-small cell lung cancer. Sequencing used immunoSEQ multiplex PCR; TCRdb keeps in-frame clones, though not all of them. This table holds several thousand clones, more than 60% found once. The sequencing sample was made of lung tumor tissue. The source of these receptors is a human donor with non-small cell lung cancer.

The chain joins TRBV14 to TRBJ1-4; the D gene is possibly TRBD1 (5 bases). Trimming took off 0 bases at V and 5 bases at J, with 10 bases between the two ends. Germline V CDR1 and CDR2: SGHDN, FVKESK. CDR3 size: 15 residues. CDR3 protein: CASSQETGRNEKLFF. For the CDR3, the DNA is TGTGCCAGCAGCCAAGAAACAGGCAGGAATGAAAAACTGTTTTTT.

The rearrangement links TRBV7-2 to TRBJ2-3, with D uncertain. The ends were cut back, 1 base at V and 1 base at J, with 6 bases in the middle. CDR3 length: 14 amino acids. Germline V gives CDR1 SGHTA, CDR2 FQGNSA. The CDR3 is CASSLVRGTDTQYF. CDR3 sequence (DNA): TGTGCCAGCAGCTTAGTCCGGGGCACAGATACGCAGTATTTT.

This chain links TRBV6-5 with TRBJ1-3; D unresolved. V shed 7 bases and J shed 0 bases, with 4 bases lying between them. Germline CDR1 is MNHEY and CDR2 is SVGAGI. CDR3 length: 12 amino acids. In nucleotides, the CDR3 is TGTGCCAGCATGAGCTCTGGAAACACCATATATTTT. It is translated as CASMSSGNTIYF.

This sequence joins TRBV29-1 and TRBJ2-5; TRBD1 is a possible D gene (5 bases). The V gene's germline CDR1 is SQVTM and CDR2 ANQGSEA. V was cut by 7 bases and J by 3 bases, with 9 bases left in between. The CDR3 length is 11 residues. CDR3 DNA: TGCAGCGCCGCAGGGAAAGAGACCCAGTACTTC. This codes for CSAAGKETQYF.

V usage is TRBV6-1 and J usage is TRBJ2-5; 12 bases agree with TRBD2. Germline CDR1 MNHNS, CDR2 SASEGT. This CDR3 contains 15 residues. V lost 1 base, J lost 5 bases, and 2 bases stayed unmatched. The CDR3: CASSEGTSGVETQYF. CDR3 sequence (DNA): TGTGCCAGCAGTGAAGGGACTAGCGGGGTGGAGACCCAGTACTTC.

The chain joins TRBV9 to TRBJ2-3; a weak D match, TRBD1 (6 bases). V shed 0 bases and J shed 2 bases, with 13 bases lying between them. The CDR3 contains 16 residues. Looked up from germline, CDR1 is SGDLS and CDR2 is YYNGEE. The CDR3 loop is CASSVGGQGHTDTQYF. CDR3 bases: TGTGCCAGCAGCGTAGGTGGGCAGGGGCACACAGATACGCAGTATTTT.

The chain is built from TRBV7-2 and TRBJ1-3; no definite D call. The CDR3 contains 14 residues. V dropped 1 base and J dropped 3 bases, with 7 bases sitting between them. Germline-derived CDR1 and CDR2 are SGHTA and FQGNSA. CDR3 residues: CASSLDSGGNTIYF. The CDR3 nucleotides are TGTGCCAGCAGCTTAGATTCCGGTGGAAACACCATATATTTT.

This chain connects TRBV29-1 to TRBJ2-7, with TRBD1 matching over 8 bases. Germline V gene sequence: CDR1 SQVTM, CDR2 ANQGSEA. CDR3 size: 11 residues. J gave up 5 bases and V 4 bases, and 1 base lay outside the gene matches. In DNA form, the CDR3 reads TGCAGCGTTGCGACAGGGGACGAGCAGTACTTC. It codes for CSVATGDEQYF.

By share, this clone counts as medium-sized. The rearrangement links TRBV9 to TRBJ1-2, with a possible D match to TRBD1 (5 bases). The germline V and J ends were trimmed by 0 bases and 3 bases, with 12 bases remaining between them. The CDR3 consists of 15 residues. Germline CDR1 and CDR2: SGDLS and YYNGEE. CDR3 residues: CASSVDQGGDYGYTF. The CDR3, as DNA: TGTGCCAGCAGCGTAGATCAGGGAGGCGACTATGGCTACACCTTC.

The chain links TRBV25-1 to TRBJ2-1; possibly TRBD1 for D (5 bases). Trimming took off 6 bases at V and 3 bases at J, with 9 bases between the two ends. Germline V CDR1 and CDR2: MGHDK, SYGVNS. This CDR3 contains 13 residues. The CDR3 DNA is TGTGCCAGCAGAGGGGCGAGCTACAATGAGCAGTTCTTC. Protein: CASRGASYNEQFF.

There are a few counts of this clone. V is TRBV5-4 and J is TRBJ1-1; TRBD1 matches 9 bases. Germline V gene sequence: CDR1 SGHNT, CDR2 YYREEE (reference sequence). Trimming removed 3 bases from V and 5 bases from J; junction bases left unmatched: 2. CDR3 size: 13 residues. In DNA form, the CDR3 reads TGTGCCAGCAGCTGGGACAGGGAGACTGAAGCTTTCTTT. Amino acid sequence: CASSWDRETEAFF.

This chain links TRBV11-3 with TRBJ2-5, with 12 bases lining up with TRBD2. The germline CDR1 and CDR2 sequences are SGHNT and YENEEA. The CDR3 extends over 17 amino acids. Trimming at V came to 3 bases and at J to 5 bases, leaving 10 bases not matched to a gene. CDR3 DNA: TGTGCCAGCAGCTTGGGGACCGGACTAGCGGGGCTGGAGACCCAGTACTTC. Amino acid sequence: CASSLGTGLAGLETQYF.

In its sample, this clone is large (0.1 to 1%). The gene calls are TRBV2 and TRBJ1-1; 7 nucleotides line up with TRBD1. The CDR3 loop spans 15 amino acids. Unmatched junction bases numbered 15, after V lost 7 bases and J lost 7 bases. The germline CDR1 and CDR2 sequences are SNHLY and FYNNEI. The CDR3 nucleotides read TGTGCCAGCACCCAGGGGGATATTGTACCCGGTGAAGCTTTCTTT. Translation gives CASTQGDIVPGEAFF.

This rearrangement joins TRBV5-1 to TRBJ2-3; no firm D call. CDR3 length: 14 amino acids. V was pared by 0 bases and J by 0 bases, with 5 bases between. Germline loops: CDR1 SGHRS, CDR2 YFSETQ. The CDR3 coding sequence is TGCGCCAGCAGCTTGGGGGCAAGCACAGATACGCAGTATTTT. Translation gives CASSLGASTDTQYF.

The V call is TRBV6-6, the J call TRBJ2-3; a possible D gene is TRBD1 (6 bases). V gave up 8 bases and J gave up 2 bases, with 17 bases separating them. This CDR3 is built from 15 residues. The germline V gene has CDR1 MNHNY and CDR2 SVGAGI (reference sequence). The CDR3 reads CASRKGVTPTDTQYF. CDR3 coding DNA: TGTGCCAGCCGCAAGGGGGTAACACCCACAGATACGCAGTATTTT.

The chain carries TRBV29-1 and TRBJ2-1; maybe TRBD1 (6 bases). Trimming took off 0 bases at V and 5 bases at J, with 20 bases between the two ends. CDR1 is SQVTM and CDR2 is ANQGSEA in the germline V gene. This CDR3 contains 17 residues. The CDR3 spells CSVEEGRGDRVNNEQFF. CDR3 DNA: TGCAGCGTTGAAGAAGGCAGGGGCGACCGGGTAAACAATGAGCAGTTCTTC.

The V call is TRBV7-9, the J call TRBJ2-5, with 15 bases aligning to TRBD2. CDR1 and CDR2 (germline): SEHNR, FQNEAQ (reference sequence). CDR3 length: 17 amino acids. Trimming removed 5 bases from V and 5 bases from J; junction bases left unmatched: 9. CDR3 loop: CASSAGTSGGREETQYF. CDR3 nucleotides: TGTGCCAGCAGCGCCGGGACTAGCGGGGGGCGTGAGGAGACCCAGTACTTC.

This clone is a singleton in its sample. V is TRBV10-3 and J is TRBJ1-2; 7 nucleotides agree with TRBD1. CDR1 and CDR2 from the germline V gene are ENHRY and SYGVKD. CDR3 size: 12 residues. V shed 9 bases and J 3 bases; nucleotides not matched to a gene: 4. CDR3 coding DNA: TGTGCCATAGGGGGCGCGGACTATGGCTACACCTTC. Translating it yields CAIGGADYGYTF.

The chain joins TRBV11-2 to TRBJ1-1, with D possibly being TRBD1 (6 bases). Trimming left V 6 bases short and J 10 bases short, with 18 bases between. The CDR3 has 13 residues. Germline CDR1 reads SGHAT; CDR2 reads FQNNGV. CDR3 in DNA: TGTGCCAGCAGTCCAGGGGCGCACCAGGTAGCTTTCTTT. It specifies CASSPGAHQVAFF.

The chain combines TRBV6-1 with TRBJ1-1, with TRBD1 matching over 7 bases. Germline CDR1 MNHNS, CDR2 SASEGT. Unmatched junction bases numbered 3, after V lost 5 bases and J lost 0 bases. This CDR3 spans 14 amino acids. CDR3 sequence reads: CASSNRGMNTEAFF. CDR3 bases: TGTGCCAGCAGTAACAGGGGCATGAACACTGAAGCTTTCTTT.

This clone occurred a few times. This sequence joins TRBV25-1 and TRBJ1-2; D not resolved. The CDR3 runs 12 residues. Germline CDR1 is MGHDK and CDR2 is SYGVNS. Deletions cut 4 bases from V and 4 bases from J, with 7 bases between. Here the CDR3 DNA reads TGTGCCAGCAGTGCCCTGAGCTATGGCTACACCTTC. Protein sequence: CASSALSYGYTF.

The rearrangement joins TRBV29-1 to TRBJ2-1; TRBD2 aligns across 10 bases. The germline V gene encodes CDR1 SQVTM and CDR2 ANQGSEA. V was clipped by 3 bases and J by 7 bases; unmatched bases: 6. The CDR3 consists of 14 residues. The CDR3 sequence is CSVDGLAGENEQFF. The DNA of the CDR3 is TGCAGCGTTGATGGTCTAGCGGGGGAGAATGAGCAGTTCTTC.

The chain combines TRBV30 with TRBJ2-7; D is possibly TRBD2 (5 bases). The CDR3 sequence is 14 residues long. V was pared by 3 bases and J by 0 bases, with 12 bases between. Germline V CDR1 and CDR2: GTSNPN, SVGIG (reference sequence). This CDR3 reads CAWRRTGYSYEQYF. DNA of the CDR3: TGTGCCTGGAGGCGGACTGGTTACTCCTACGAGCAGTACTTC.

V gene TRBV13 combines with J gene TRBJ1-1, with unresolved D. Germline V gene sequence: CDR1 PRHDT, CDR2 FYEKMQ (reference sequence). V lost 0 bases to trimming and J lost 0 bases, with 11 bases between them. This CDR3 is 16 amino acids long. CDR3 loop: CASSLGSWAMNTEAFF. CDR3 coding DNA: TGTGCCAGCAGCTTAGGTTCGTGGGCCATGAACACTGAAGCTTTCTTT.

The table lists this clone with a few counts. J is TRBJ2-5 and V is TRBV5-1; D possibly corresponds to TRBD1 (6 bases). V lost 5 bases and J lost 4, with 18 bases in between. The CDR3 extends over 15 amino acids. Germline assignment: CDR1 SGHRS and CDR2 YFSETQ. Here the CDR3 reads CASRLNTGILETQYF. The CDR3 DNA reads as TGCGCCAGCAGGTTGAATACAGGGATTTTAGAGACCCAGTACTTC.

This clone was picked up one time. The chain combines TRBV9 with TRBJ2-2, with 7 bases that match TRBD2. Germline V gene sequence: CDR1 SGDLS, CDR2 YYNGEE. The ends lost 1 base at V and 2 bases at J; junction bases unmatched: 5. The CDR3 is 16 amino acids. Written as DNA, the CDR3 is TGTGCCAGCAGCGTAAGGGCTAGCGGTAACACCGGGGAGCTGTTTTTT. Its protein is CASSVRASGNTGELFF.

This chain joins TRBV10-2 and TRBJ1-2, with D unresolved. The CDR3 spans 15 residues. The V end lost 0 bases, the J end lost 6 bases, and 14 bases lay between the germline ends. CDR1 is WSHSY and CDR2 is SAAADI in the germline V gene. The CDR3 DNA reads TGCGCCAGCAGTGAGTCGCGGGTCCTAGGAGATGGCTACACCTTC. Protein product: CASSESRVLGDGYTF.

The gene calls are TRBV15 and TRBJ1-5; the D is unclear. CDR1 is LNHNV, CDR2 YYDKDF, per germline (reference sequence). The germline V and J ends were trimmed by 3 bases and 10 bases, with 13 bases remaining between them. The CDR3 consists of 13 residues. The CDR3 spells CATSSGLGVPQHF. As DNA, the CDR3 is TGTGCCACCAGCAGCGGGCTCGGGGTCCCCCAGCATTTT.

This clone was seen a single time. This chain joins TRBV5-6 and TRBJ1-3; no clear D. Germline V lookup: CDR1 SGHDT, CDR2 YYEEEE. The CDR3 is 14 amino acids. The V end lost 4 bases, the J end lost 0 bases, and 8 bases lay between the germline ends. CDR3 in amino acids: CASSATVSGNTIYF. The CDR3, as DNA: TGTGCCAGCAGCGCAACAGTCTCTGGAAACACCATATATTTT.

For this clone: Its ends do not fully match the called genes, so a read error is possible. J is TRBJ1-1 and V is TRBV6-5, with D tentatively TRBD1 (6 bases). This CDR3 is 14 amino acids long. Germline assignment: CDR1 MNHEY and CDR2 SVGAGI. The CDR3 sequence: CASRLGQRNTEALF. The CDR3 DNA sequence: TGTGCCAGCAGGCTTGGACAGAGGAACACTGAAGCTTTATTT.

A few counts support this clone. The CDR3 region is CASRNRDSAYEQYF. The CDR3 bases are TGTGCCAGCAGAAACCGGGACAGCGCGTACGAGCAGTACTTC. This chain joins TRBV6-1 and TRBJ2-7, with 7 bases fitting TRBD1. After removal of 6 bases from V and 4 bases from J, the junction contained 9 bases not matched to a gene. Per germline, CDR1 MNHNS and CDR2 SASEGT. The CDR3 is made up of 14 amino acids.

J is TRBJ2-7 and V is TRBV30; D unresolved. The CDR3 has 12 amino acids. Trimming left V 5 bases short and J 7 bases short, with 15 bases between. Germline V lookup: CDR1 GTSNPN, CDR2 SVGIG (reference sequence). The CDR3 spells CAWSLALREQYF. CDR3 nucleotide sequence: TGTGCCTGGTCCTTGGCCCTTCGAGAGCAGTACTTC. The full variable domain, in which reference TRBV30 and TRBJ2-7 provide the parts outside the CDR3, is SQTIHQWPATLVQPVGSPLSLECTVEGTSNPNLYWYRQAAGRGLQLLFYSVGIGQISSEVPQNLSASRPQDRQFILSSKKLLLSDSGFYLCAWSLALREQYFGPGTRLTVT.